This T cell receptor beta chain originates from a study of cytomegalovirus exposure and HLA in healthy donors. Overall study findings and caveats: In an earlier analysis, productive rearrangement rates for most beta V segments clustered near 87% or 30%. It was taken for granted in presence/absence analyses that sequencing depth across donors was roughly uniform. Further analysis was carried out later, and it showed several of the most significant clusters appearing linked to common viral pathogens. It was in a later analysis that TCR association rates were seen to vary by HLA locus, highest for DRB1 and lowest for HLA-C.

The CDR3 loop spans 14 amino acids. Trimming left V 0 bases short and J 2 bases short, with 8 bases between. CDR1 SGHRS and CDR2 YFSETQ come from the germline V gene. Points on this clone: The antigen is not known. The same CDR3 can be traced to other DNA sequences in this sample.

Primers for the PCR totalled 60 Vbeta and 13 Jbeta. Sequenced by immunoSEQ multiplex PCR; TCRdb stores in-frame clones only, minus some. The sample holds about 130,000 clones, 65% to 90% seen once. The source of this sequence is a man aged 45 to 65 in good health and CMV-seronegative. This chain connects TRBV5-1 to TRBJ2-5; TRBD1 might be the D (6 bases). The sample was PBMCs. CDR3 in DNA: TGCGCCAGCAGCTTGGGGGGGCCTCAAGAGACCCAGTACTTC. Amino acids: CASSLGGPQETQYF.